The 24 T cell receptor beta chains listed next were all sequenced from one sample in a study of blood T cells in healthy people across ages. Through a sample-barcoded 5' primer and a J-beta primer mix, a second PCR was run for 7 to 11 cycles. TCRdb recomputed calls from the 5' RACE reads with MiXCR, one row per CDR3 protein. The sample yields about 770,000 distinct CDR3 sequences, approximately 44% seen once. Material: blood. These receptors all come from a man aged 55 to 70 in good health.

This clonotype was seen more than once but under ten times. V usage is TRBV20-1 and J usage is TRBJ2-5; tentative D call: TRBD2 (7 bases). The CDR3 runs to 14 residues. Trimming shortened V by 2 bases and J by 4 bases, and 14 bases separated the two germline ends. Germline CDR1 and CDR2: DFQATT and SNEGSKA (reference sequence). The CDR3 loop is CSARHGGGGETQYF. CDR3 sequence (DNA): TGCAGTGCTAGACACGGGGGAGGGGGAGAGACCCAGTACTTC.

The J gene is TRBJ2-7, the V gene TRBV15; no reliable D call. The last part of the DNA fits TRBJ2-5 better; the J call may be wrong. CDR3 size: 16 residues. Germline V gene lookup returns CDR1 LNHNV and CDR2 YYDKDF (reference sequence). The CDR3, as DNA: TGTGCCACCAGCAGAGATTCTTTCGACCCACAAGAGACCCAGTACTTC. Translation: CATSRDSFDPQETQYF.

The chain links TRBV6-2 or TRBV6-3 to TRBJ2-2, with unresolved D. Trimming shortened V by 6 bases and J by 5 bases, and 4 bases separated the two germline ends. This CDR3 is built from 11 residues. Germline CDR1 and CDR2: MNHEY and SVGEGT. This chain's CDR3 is CASRLTGELFF. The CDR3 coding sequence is TGTGCCAGCAGACTGACCGGGGAGCTGTTTTTT.

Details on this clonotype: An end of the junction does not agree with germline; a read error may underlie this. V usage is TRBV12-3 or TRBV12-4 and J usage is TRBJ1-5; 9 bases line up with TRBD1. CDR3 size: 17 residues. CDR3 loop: CASSLDRGFGNNRPQHF. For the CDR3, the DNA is TGTGCCAGCAGTTTGGACAGGGGATTCGGCAACAATCGGCCCCAGCATTTT.

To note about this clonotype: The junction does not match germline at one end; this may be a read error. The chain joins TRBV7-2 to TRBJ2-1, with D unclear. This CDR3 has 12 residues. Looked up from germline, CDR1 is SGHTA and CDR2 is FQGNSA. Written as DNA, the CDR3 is TGTGTCAGCAGCTTAGTTAGGAATGAGCAGTTCTTC. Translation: CVSSLVRNEQFF.

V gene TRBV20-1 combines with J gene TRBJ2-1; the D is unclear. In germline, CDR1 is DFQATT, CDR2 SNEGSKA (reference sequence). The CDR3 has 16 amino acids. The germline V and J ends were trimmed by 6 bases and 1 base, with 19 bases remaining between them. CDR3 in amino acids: CSASSSVRPSYNEQFF. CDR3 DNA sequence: TGCAGTGCCTCGTCTTCCGTTCGTCCGTCCTACAATGAGCAGTTCTTC.

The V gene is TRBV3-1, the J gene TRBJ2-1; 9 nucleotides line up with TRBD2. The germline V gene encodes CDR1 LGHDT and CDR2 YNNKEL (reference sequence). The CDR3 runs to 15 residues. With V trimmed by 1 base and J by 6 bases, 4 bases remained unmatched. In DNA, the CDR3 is TGTGCCAGCAGCCAAGGCGGGGGGGCCTTCAATGAGCAGTTCTTC. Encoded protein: CASSQGGGAFNEQFF.

The CDR3 sequence: CASSPSESYEQYF. The CDR3 DNA follows: TGTGCCAGCAGCCCATCAGAGTCCTACGAGCAGTACTTC. The rearrangement links TRBV3-1 to TRBJ2-7; no clear D gene. The germline V and J ends were trimmed by 4 bases and 1 base, with 8 bases remaining between them. The CDR3 runs 13 residues. In germline, CDR1 is LGHDT, CDR2 YNNKEL (reference sequence).

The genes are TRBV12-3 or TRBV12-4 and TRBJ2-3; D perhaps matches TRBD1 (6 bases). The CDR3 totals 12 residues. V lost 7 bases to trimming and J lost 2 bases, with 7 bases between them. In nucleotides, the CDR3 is TGTGCCAGCAACAGGGACACAGATACGCAGTATTTT. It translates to CASNRDTDTQYF.

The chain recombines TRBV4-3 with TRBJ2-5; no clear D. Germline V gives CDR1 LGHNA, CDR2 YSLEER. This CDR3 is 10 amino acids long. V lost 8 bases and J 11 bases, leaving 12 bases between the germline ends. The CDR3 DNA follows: TGCGCCAGCGAGTTGAATGAGCAGTACTTC. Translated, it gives CASELNEQYF.

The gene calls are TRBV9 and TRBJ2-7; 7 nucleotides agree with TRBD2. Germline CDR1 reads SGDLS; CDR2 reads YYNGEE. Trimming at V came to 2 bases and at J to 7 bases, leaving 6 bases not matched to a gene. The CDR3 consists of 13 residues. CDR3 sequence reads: CASSVAGDWEQYF. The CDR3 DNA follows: TGTGCCAGCAGCGTGGCGGGGGACTGGGAGCAGTACTTC. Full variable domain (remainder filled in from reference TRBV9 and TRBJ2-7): DSGVTQTPKHLITATGQRVTLRCSPRSGDLSVYWYQQSLDQGLQFLIQYYNGEERAKGNILERFSAQQFPDLHSELNLSSLELGDSALYFCASSVAGDWEQYFGPGTRLTVT.

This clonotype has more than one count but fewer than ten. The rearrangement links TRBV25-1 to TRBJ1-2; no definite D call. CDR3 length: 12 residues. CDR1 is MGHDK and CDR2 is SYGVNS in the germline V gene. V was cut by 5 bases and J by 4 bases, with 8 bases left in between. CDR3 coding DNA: TGTGCCAGCAGTACAGCGGGCTATGGCTACACCTTC. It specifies CASSTAGYGYTF.

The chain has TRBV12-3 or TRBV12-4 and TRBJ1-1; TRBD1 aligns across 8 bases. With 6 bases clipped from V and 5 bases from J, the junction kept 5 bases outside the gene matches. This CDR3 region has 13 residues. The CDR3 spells CASSHNRGTEAFF. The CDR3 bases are TGTGCCAGCAGCCATAACAGGGGGACTGAAGCTTTCTTT.

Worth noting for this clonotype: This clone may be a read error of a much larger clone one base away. CDR3 sequence: CAGTRTRTDTQYF. The CDR3 DNA is TGTGCCGGTACCCGGACCAGGACAGATACGCAGTATTTT. V usage is TRBV19 and J usage is TRBJ2-3; D is undetermined. The CDR3 has 13 amino acids. Germline V gene data show CDR1 as LNHDA and CDR2 as SQIVND (reference sequence). V was trimmed by 11 bases and J by 3 bases, leaving 15 bases between them.

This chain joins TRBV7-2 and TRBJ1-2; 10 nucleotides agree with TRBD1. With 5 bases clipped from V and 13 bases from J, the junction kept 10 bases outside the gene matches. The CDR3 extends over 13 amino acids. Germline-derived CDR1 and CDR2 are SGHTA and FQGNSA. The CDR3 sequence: CASSLGQGERSTF. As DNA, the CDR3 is TGTGCCAGCAGCCTTGGACAGGGGGAGCGGAGCACCTTC.

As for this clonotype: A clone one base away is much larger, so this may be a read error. The CDR3 DNA reads TGTGCCAGCAGCCCGACTGGGGGACAGTGGGGGACCCAGTACTTC. As protein: CASSPTGGQWGTQYF. The rearrangement uses TRBV12-3 or TRBV12-4 and TRBJ2-7; TRBD1 matches at 7 bases. The J call is uncertain, as TRBJ2-5 better fits the DNA end. The CDR3 is 15 amino acids.

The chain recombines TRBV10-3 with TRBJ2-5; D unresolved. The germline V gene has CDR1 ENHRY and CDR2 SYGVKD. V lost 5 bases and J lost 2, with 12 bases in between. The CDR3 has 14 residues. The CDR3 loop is CAISQDGRQETQYF. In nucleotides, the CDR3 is TGTGCCATCAGTCAAGACGGAAGACAAGAGACCCAGTACTTC.

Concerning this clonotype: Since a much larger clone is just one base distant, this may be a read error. The CDR3 nucleotides are TGTGCCAGCAGCAAATCCTACGAGCAGTACTTC. Encoded protein: CASSKSYEQYF. V gene TRBV13 combines with J gene TRBJ2-7, with D hard to call. Germline CDR1 PRHDT, CDR2 FYEKMQ (reference sequence). Trimming removed 5 bases from V and 1 base from J, with 3 bases in between. The CDR3 has 11 residues.

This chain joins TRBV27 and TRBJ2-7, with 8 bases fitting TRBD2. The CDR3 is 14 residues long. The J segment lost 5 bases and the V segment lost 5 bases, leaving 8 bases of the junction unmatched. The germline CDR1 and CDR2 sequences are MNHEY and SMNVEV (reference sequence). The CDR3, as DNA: TGTGCCAGCAGTAAGGGACTAGATCTCGACGAGCAGTACTTC. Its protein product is CASSKGLDLDEQYF.

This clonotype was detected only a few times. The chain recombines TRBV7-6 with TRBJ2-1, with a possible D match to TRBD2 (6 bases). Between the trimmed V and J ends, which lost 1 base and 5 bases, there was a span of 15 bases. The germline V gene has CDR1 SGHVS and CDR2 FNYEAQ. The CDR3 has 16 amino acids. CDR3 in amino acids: CASSLGREPPHNEQFF. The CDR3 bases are TGTGCCAGCAGCTTAGGCCGGGAGCCCCCACACAATGAGCAGTTCTTC.

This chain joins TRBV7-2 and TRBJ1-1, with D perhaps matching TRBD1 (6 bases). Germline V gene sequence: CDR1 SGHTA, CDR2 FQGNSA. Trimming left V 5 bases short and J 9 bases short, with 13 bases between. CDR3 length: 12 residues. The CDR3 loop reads CASSRTANKAFF. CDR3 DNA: TGTGCCAGCAGCCGGACAGCGAACAAAGCTTTCTTT.

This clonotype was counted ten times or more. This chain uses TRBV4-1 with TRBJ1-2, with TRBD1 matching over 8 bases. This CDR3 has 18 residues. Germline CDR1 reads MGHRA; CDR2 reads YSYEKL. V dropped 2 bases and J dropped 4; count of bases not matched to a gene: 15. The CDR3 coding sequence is TGCGCCAGCAGCCAATCCGGACAGGGACGGGCTCTGGGCTATGGCTACACCTTC. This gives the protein CASSQSGQGRALGYGYTF.

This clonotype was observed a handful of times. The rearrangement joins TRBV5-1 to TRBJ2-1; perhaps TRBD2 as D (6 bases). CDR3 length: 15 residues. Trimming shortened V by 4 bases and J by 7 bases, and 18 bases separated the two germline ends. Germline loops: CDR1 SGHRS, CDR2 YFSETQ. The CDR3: CASSPEAGIYNEQFF. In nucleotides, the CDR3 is TGCGCCAGCAGCCCAGAGGCGGGGATCTATAATGAGCAGTTCTTC.

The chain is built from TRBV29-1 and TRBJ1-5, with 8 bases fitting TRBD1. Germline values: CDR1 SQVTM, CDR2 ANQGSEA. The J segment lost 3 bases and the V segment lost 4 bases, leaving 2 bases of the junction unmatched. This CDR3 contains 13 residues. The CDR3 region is CSVARGPNQPQHF. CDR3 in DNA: TGCAGCGTTGCCAGGGGGCCCAATCAGCCCCAGCATTTT. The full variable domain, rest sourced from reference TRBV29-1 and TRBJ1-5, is SAVISQKPSRDICQRGTSLTIQCQVDSQVTMMFWYRQQPGQSLTLIATANQGSEATYESGFVIDKFPISRPNLTFSTLTVSNMSPEDSSIYLCSVARGPNQPQHFGDGTRLSIL.